This T cell receptor beta chain comes out of a study of blood T cell repertoires in COVID-19. Sequencing used immunoSEQ multiplex PCR; TCRdb keeps in-frame clones, though not all of them. The data show approximately 210,000 clones, roughly 85% seen once. Trimming cost V 1 base and J 7 bases; bases outside gene matches: 7. The germline V gene encodes CDR1 SGHNT and CDR2 YYREEE (reference sequence). The CDR3 covers 15 residues. Input material: peripheral blood. The sequence was collected from a middle-aged woman with active or convalescent COVID-19. V and J are TRBV5-4 and TRBJ1-4; 7 bases match TRBD1. The CDR3 sequence: CASSLSGTEGEKLFF. In DNA, the CDR3 is TGTGCCAGCAGCTTGTCCGGGACAGAGGGTGAAAAACTGTTTTTT.